Given below is one T cell receptor beta chain in context. No antigen is known for it. Sequencing used immunoSEQ multiplex PCR; TCRdb keeps in-frame clones, though not all of them. The sample has hundreds of thousands of clones; around nine tenths are singletons. This entry is derived from a study of Ad26.COV2.S vaccination and SARS-CoV-2 variants. The study, taken as a whole, reports: Vaccine and placebo recipients had comparable breadth of non-spike TCRs. It was reported that spike-specific CD8+ and CD4+ T cell responses were substantially broad after vaccination.

V lost 4 bases and J lost 3; bases outside the gene matches: 2. The CDR3 spans 14 residues. Germline assignment: CDR1 SGHRS and CDR2 YFSETQ. Treatment reported: around 19 received Ad26.COV2.S at low or high dose, single or two shots; roughly five received placebo; per-sample allocation not given. After the first vaccine or placebo injection, samples were drawn on day 63. Immunization relied on an Ad26 vector, which expressed Wuhan-strain SARS-CoV-2 spike. The receptor's source is a person aged 18-60 years who received the Ad26.COV2.S COVID-19 vaccine or a placebo. V gene TRBV5-1 combines with J gene TRBJ2-7; 12 bases are shared with TRBD2. The material sequenced was peripheral blood, taken in a trial of Ad26.COV2.S vaccine versus placebo. The CDR3 DNA is TGCGCCAGCAGCGGACTAGCGGGAATCTACGAGCAGTACTTC. It codes for CASSGLAGIYEQYF.